This passage covers 7 T cell receptor beta chains from one sample sequenced in a study of blood T cell repertoires in COVID-19. Assay used: immunoSEQ multiplex PCR; TCRdb lists only in-frame clones, some missing. Of nearly 200,000 clones in the sample, around 81% are singletons; the top ten hold 6.5% to 9.5%. The sequenced material came from PBMCs or T cells enriched from blood (not recorded which). The receptors originated from a man between 35 and 55 years old who had recovered from COVID-19.

This rearrangement joins TRBV19 to TRBJ1-2; 7 bases fit TRBD1. The CDR3 extends over 15 amino acids. CDR1 is LNHDA and CDR2 is SQIVND in the germline V gene (reference sequence). V gave up 5 bases and J gave up 2 bases; unmatched junction bases: 8. The CDR3 DNA is TGTGCCAGTAGTGGCGACAGGGAAATGAACTATGGCTACACCTTC. Its translation: CASSGDREMNYGYTF. Combining the CDR3 with reference TRBV19 and TRBJ1-2 gives the whole variable domain DGGITQSPKYLFRKEGQNVTLSCEQNLNHDAMYWYRQDPGQGLRLIYYSQIVNDFQKGDIAEGYSVSREKKESFPLTVTSAQKNPTAFYLCASSGDREMNYGYTFGSGTRLTVV.

The chain uses TRBV5-4 and TRBJ2-7, with 7 bases that match TRBD2. The CDR3 spans 12 residues. Unmatched junction bases numbered 1, after V lost 1 base and J lost 6 bases. From germline, CDR1 is SGHNT and CDR2 YYREEE (reference sequence). CDR3 in amino acids: CASSLREGEQYF. CDR3 DNA sequence: TGTGCCAGCAGCTTGAGGGAGGGCGAGCAGTACTTC.

The chain links TRBV6-5 to TRBJ1-5; 9 bases map to TRBD1. Looked up from germline, CDR1 is MNHEY and CDR2 is SVGAGI. Trimming took 6 bases from V and 5 from J; bases not matched to a gene: 2. The length of the CDR3 is 13 residues. The chain's CDR3 is CASRRTGDQPQHF. Written as DNA, the CDR3 is TGTGCCAGCAGGAGGACAGGGGATCAGCCCCAGCATTTT.

The table lists this clone with a count of one. The genes are TRBV7-9 and TRBJ2-1; a weak D match, TRBD2 (6 bases). The length of the CDR3 is 12 residues. Germline CDR1 is SEHNR and CDR2 is FQNEAQ (reference sequence). Trimming removed 6 bases at V and 11 bases at J, with 14 bases between. CDR3 DNA sequence: TGTGCCAGCAGGGGAGGTGGCCCAAAGCAGTTCTTC. Its translation: CASRGGGPKQFF.

The chain employs TRBV7-2 and TRBJ2-3; maybe TRBD1 (5 bases). V was cut by 4 bases and J by 3 bases, with 8 bases left in between. Germline values: CDR1 SGHTA, CDR2 FQGNSA. CDR3 size: 13 residues. The CDR3 coding sequence is TGTGCCAGCAGCTCATACAGGACAGATACGCAGTATTTT. It specifies CASSSYRTDTQYF.

The V and J genes are TRBV29-1 and TRBJ1-4, with D perhaps matching TRBD1 (5 bases). This CDR3 spans 13 amino acids. The germline V and J ends were trimmed by 7 bases and 8 bases, with 17 bases remaining between them. Germline V gene sequence: CDR1 SQVTM, CDR2 ANQGSEA. CDR3 sequence: CSAHQWGEEKLFF. CDR3 DNA: TGCAGCGCCCACCAGTGGGGGGAGGAAAAACTGTTTTTT.

At least ten counts were recorded for this clone. J is TRBJ1-1 and V is TRBV28; D unresolved. The CDR3 covers 13 residues. With 6 bases removed from V and 5 bases from J, the gap between germline ends came to 13 bases. Germline V gives CDR1 MDHEN, CDR2 SYDVKM. The CDR3 nucleotides are TGTGCCAGCAGAGAGGCTGTGGGTACTGAAGCTTTCTTT. Its translation is CASREAVGTEAFF.